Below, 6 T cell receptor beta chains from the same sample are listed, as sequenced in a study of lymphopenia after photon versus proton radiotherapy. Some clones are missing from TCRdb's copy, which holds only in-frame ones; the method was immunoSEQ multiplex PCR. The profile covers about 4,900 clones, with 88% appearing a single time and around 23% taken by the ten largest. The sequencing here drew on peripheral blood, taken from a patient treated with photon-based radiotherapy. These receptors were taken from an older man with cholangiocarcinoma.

CDR3 in amino acids: CASSLGWGGETQYF. In DNA form, the CDR3 reads TGTGCCAGCAGCTTGGGCTGGGGGGGAGAGACCCAGTACTTC. This chain joins TRBV7-9 and TRBJ2-5; the match to TRBD2 covers 7 bases. The CDR3 length is 14 residues. V gave up 3 bases and J gave up 4 bases; unmatched junction bases: 5. Germline V gene sequence: CDR1 SEHNR, CDR2 FQNEAQ (reference sequence).

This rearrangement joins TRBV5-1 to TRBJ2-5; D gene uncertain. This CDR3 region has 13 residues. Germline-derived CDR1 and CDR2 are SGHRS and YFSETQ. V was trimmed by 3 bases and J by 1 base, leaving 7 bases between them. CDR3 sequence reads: CASSSTPQETQYF. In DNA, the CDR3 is TGCGCCAGCAGCTCTACCCCCCAAGAGACCCAGTACTTC. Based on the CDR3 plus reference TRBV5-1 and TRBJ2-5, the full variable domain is KAGVTQTPRYLIKTRGQQVTLSCSPISGHRSVSWYQQTPGQGLQFLFEYFSETQRNKGNFPGRFSGRQFSNSRSEMNVSTLELGDSALYLCASSSTPQETQYFGPGTRLLVL.

In DNA form, the CDR3 reads TGTGCCAGCAGCCAGGGGGCTAACTATGGCTACACCTTC. It is translated as CASSQGANYGYTF. This rearrangement joins TRBV7-3 to TRBJ1-2, with 7 nucleotides matching TRBD1. Germline-derived CDR1 and CDR2 are SGHTA and FQGTGA. This CDR3 spans 13 amino acids. The V and J ends lost 5 bases and 0 bases, in that order; junction bases with no gene match: 0.

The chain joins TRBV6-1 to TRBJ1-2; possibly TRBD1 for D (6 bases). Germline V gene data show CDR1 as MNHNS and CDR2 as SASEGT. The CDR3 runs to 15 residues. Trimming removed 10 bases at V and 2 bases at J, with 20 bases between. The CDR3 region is CAIRQASPQNYGYTF. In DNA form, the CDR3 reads TGTGCCATCCGACAGGCATCCCCCCAGAACTATGGCTACACCTTC.

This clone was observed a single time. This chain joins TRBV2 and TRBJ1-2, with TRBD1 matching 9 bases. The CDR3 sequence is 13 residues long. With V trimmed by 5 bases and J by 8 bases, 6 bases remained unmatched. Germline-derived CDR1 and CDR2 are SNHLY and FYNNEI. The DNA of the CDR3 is TGTGCCAGCAGTTTACAGGGGGCGAGAGGCTACACCTTC. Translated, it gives CASSLQGARGYTF.

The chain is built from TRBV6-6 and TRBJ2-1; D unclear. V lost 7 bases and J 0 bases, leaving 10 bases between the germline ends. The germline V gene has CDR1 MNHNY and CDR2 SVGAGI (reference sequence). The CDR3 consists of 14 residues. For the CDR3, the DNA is TGTGCCAGCATCAAGCCTAGCTCCTACAATGAGCAGTTCTTC. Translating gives CASIKPSSYNEQFF.